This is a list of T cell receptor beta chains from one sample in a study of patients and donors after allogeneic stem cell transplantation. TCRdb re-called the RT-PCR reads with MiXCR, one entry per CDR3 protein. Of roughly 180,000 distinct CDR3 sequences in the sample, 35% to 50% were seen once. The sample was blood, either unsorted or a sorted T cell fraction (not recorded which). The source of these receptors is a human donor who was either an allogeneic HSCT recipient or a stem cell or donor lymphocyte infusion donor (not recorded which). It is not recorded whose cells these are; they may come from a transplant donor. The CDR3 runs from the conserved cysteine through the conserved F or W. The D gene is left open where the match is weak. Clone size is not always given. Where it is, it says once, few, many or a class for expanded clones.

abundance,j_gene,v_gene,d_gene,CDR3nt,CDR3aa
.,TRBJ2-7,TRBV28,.,TGTGCCAGCAGTTTTATGGTGACCTACGAGCAGTACTTC,CASSFMVTYEQYF
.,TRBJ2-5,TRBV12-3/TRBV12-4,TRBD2,TGTGCCAGCAGACCCAAGCGGGAGGGAGAGACCCAGTACTTC,CASRPKREGETQYF
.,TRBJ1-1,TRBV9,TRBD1,TGTGCCAGCAGCGTGGGGGACAGGGAACCTGAAGCTTTCTTT,CASSVGDREPEAFF
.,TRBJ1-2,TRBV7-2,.,TGTGCCAGCAGCTTAGCCGGGGCCCGCGGCTACACCTTC,CASSLAGARGYTF
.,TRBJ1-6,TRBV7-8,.,TGTGCCAGCAGCTTAAAGCCGCCAGCAGATTCACCCCTCCACTTT,CASSLKPPADSPLHF
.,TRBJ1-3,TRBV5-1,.,TGCGCCAGCAGCTTGGCCCCTTTGGGAAACACCATATATTTT,CASSLAPLGNTIYF
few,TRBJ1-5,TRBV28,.,TGTGCCAGCCTCCCAGGGGGCAATCAGCCCCAGCATTTT,CASLPGGNQPQHF
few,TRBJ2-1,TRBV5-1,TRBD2,TGCGCCAGCAGTTACAACCCCTTAGCGGGGAGCTCCTACAATGAGCAGTTCTTC,CASSYNPLAGSSYNEQFF
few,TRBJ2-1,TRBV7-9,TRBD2,TGTGCCAGCAGCTTAGGGGAGGGAACCTCCTACAATGAGCAGTTCTTC,CASSLGEGTSYNEQFF
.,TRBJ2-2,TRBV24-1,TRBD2,TGTGCCACTGCACGCGCGGGACTAAACACCGGGGAGCTGTTTTTT,CATARAGLNTGELFF
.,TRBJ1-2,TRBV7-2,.,TGTGCCAGCAGCTTAGAGTTCCTGGGCCCCTATGGCTACACCTTC,CASSLEFLGPYGYTF
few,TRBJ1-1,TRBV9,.,TGTGCCAGCAGCGTAATGGTTGAGGCCGAAGCTTTCTTT,CASSVMVEAEAFF
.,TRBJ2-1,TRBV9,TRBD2,TGTGCCAGCAGCGGGAGGGAGGGCGAGGAGCAGTTCTTC,CASSGREGEEQFF
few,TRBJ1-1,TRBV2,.,TGTGCCAGCAGGATTGGTCCCCCCAGATCTGAAGCTTTCTTT,CASRIGPPRSEAFF
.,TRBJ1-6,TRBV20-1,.,TGCAGTGCTAGCCAGGGTCTTTCACCCCTCCACTTT,CSASQGLSPLHF
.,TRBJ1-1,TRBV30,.,TGTGCCTGGAGTGTGGGGCCTGGGAACACTGAAGCTTTCTTT,CAWSVGPGNTEAFF
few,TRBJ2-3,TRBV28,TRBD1,TGTGCCAGCAGAACACAGGGGTGGGGAGATACGCAGTATTTT,CASRTQGWGDTQYF
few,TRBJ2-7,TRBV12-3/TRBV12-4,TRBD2,TGTGCCAGCAGCCACCGGACTAGCGGGAGGTTTTACGAGCAGTACTTC,CASSHRTSGRFYEQYF
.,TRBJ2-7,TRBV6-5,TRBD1,TGTGCCAGCGCAACCGGGCAGGGGGCACCCTACGAGCAGTACTTC,CASATGQGAPYEQYF